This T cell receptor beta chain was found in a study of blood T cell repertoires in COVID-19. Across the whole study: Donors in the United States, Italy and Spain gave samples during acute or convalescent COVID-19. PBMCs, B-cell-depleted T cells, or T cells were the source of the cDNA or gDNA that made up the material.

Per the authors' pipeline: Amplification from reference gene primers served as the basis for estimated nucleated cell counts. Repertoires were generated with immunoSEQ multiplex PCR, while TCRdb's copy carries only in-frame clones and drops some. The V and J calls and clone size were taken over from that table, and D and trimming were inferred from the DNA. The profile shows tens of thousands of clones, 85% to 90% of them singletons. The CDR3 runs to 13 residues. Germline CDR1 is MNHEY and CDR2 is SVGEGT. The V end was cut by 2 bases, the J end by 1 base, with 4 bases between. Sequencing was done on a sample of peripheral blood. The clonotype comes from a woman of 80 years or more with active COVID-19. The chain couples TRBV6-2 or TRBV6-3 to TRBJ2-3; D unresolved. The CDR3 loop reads CASSYSGTDTQYF. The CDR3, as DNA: TGTGCCAGCAGTTACAGCGGCACAGATACGCAGTATTTT.